This TCR beta chain came from a study of blood T cell repertoires in COVID-19. Study overall: Spain, Italy and the United States supplied samples that represented acute and convalescent COVID-19. Sources were T cells, B-cell-depleted T cells, or PBMCs; the material itself was cDNA or gDNA.

Per the original data handling: From reference gene primer amplification, estimates of nucleated cell counts were derived. Generated by immunoSEQ multiplex PCR, the TCRdb table keeps only in-frame clones and is missing some. V and J calls and clone size are as listed in that table; D and trimming were resolved from the DNA. The sample includes approximately 60,000 clones, approximately 94% of them seen just once. Germline assignment: CDR1 SGHAT and CDR2 FQNNGV. The CDR3 consists of 15 residues. Trimming took 4 bases from V and 9 from J; bases not matched to a gene: 6. The rearrangement joins TRBV11-2 to TRBJ2-1; 13 bases match TRBD2. The specimen sequenced was peripheral blood. The receptor was derived from a man between 65 and 80 years old with active COVID-19. CDR3 in amino acids: CASSYQLAGGSEQFF. CDR3 in DNA: TGTGCCAGCAGCTACCAACTAGCGGGGGGGTCTGAGCAGTTCTTC.